This T cell receptor beta chain is from a study of shared clonotypes between healthy human individuals. Study in general: Contributing individuals were a couple of females and a few males aged 18 to 49.

CD45RO-negative CD8 cells positively selected for CCR7 made up the naive population, which excluded terminally differentiated effector memory CD45RA+ cells. The donor cohort consisted entirely of Caucasian adults residing in Nashville, Tennessee. TCRdb's table, derived via immunoSEQ multiplex PCR, lists solely in-frame clones and lacks some. The sample yields under 2,000,000 clones, around 96% seen once. Trimming pared 5 bases from V and 3 bases from J, leaving 11 bases between. Looked up from germline, CDR1 is SGHVS and CDR2 is FNYEAQ. CDR3 length: 13 residues. The V gene is TRBV7-6, the J gene TRBJ2-7; D is possibly TRBD2 (5 bases). The TCR was taken from a man younger than 35 in good health. What was sequenced was naive CD8+ T cells sorted from blood. This CDR3 reads CASSLDGIYEQYF. CDR3 nucleotides: TGTGCCAGCAGCCTCGACGGGATCTACGAGCAGTACTTC.